This TCR beta chain was obtained from a study of OX40 agonist ivuxolimab in advanced cancers. Looking at the study overall: With a range of roughly 20 to 80, age averaged about 59 years, and 75% to 90% were male. Study-level points and caveats: In the 0.1-3.0 mg/kg groups, partial responders showed among the lowest expansion. Circulating CD4+ and CD8+ T cells showed clonal expansion by week 6 at 0.1 to 3.0 mg/kg.

Germline V CDR1 and CDR2: KGHSH, LQKENI. This CDR3 is built from 14 residues. V gave up 5 bases and J gave up 0 bases, with 9 bases separating them. A remark on this clone: Its antigen is still unknown.

Profiling relied on immunoSEQ multiplex PCR, and the TCRdb table lists in-frame clones only, not all of them. This repertoire shows 100,000 or so clones, about 90% found once; its top ten account for approximately 5.7%. V and J are TRBV18 and TRBJ2-3, with D hard to call. The sample here was CD4+ or CD8+ T cells sorted from blood, taken in a trial of the OX40 agonist ivuxolimab. The receptor was isolated from an adult with an advanced solid tumor such as melanoma, head and neck, liver or kidney cancer. The CDR3 spells CASSSLASTDTQYF. The CDR3 DNA follows: TGTGCCAGCTCATCGCTTGCTAGCACAGATACGCAGTATTTT.